Listed here are 16 T cell receptor beta chains from one sample, sequenced in a study of Ad26.COV2.S vaccination and SARS-CoV-2 variants (dated by TCRdb to the early 2020s). The library was obtained by the immunoSEQ multiplex PCR assay. As stored in TCRdb, this immuneACCESS dataset retains in-frame rearrangements with V and J assigned. A fraction of the clones does not appear; measured against another copy, unresolved V genes explain less than half of the discrepancy, and the remainder lacks a known reason. For this sample there are roughly 240,000 clones; 88% appear just once. Approximately 12% of the sample is held by the ten biggest clonotypes. The treatment or condition tag for this specimen amounts to: roughly 19 received Ad26.COV2.S at low or high dose, single or two shots; about five received placebo; per-sample allocation not given. Repertoires of vaccine and placebo recipients were sequenced from samples collected on day 63 after the first injection.

Source: peripheral blood, taken in a trial of Ad26.COV2.S vaccine versus placebo. Receptor source: a person between 18 and 59 years old who received the Ad26.COV2.S COVID-19 vaccine or a placebo.

The rearrangement links TRBV6-5 to TRBJ1-5, with D unresolved. The CDR3 sequence is 16 residues long. With 0 bases removed from V and 4 bases from J, the gap between germline ends came to 13 bases. Looked up from germline, CDR1 is MNHEY and CDR2 is SVGAGI. The CDR3 nucleotides read TGTGCCAGCAGTTACTCGATAAAGGGCGCAAATCAGCCCCAGCATTTT. As protein: CASSYSIKGANQPQHF.

CDR3 protein: CASREDRTNTEAFF. CDR3 in DNA: TGCGCCAGCAGGGAGGACAGAACGAACACTGAAGCTTTCTTT. The chain links TRBV5-1 to TRBJ1-1; tentative D call: TRBD1 (6 bases). The CDR3 covers 14 residues. Germline assignment: CDR1 SGHRS and CDR2 YFSETQ. Between the trimmed V and J ends, which lost 5 bases and 1 base, there was a span of 12 bases.

The rearrangement links TRBV7-2 to TRBJ2-7, with D perhaps TRBD1 (6 bases). V was pared by 4 bases and J by 5 bases, with 12 bases between. Germline CDR1 is SGHTA and CDR2 is FQGNSA. The length of the CDR3 is 13 residues. In nucleotides, the CDR3 is TGTGCCAGCAGCTCTACAGGGTTCCACGAGCAGTACTTC. Amino acid sequence: CASSSTGFHEQYF.

This sequence joins TRBV18 and TRBJ1-4; D gene uncertain. Per the germline V gene, CDR1 is KGHSH and CDR2 is LQKENI. V gave up 4 bases and J gave up 8 bases, with 11 bases separating them. The CDR3 spans 13 residues. CDR3 DNA sequence: TGTGCCAGCTCACAGGGAATGGTAGAAAAACTGTTTTTT. Its translation: CASSQGMVEKLFF.

The chain links TRBV7-2 to TRBJ2-5; the D is unclear. The V gene lost 5 bases and the J gene lost 4 bases, with 11 bases spanning the gap. CDR1 is SGHTA and CDR2 is FQGNSA in the germline V gene. CDR3 length: 13 amino acids. In nucleotides, the CDR3 is TGTGCCAGCAGCGCGGAGCAGCTAGAGACCCAGTACTTC. Its translation is CASSAEQLETQYF.

The chain employs TRBV6-2 or TRBV6-3 and TRBJ2-7, with 9 bases fitting TRBD1. The CDR3 loop spans 14 amino acids. Germline values: CDR1 MNHEY, CDR2 SVGEGT. The V segment lost 4 bases and the J segment 5 bases; nucleotides outside the gene matches: 6. The CDR3 sequence: CASSFGTGRNEQYF. The CDR3 DNA is TGTGCCAGCAGTTTCGGGACAGGGCGGAACGAGCAGTACTTC.

V gene TRBV28 combines with J gene TRBJ2-7; 9 nucleotides align to TRBD2. V lost 7 bases, J lost 6 bases, and 7 bases stayed unmatched. This CDR3 comprises 13 residues. Looked up from germline, CDR1 is MDHEN and CDR2 is SYDVKM. The CDR3: CASMLAGRGEQYF. In DNA form, the CDR3 reads TGTGCCAGCATGCTAGCGGGAAGGGGCGAGCAGTACTTC. The whole variable domain, filled in from reference TRBV28 and TRBJ2-7, reads DVKVTQSSRYLVKRTGEKVFLECVQDMDHENMFWYRQDPGLGLRLIYFSYDVKMKEKGDIPEGYSVSREKKERFSLILESASTNQTSMYLCASMLAGRGEQYFGPGTRLTVT.

This clone has a count of ten or more. DNA for the CDR3: TGTGCCAGCAGCCTGCGGACAGGGGGAAATTCACCCCTCCACTTT. As protein: CASSLRTGGNSPLHF. V and J are TRBV14 and TRBJ1-6; 10 nucleotides align to TRBD1. Per the germline V gene, CDR1 is SGHDN and CDR2 is FVKESK. There are 15 residues in the CDR3. The J segment lost 7 bases and the V segment lost 4 bases, leaving 4 bases of the junction unmatched.

This chain connects TRBV6-1 to TRBJ1-5; D remains ambiguous. The CDR3 contains 12 residues. Germline values: CDR1 MNHNS, CDR2 SASEGT. V shed 3 bases and J shed 4 bases, with 4 bases lying between them. The CDR3 here is CASSDLNQPQHF. CDR3 DNA sequence: TGTGCCAGCAGTGACCTTAATCAGCCCCAGCATTTT.

This clone was detected a few times. The chain links TRBV18 to TRBJ2-5, with D tentatively TRBD1 or TRBD2 (5 bases each). The CDR3 totals 13 residues. Germline CDR1 and CDR2: KGHSH and LQKENI. V was clipped by 4 bases and J by 4 bases, with 10 bases between them. CDR3 protein: CASSHLGTETQYF. Written as DNA, the CDR3 is TGTGCCAGCTCACACCTAGGGACAGAGACCCAGTACTTC.

On this clone: Other DNA sequences in this sample translate to the same CDR3. The gene calls are TRBV9 and TRBJ2-7; the match to TRBD2 covers 7 bases. This CDR3 has 15 residues. V was clipped by 0 bases and J by 0 bases; unmatched bases: 3. Germline V gene lookup returns CDR1 SGDLS and CDR2 YYNGEE. The CDR3 reads CASSVDGGSSYEQYF. The CDR3 nucleotides read TGTGCCAGCAGCGTAGACGGGGGGAGCTCCTACGAGCAGTACTTC.

This clone was observed once. This chain connects TRBV7-9 to TRBJ2-5; 10 bases are a match to TRBD2. The germline V gene has CDR1 SEHNR and CDR2 FQNEAQ (reference sequence). The CDR3 totals 14 residues. The J segment lost 5 bases and the V segment lost 4 bases, leaving 4 bases of the junction unmatched. The CDR3 region has the DNA TGTGCCAGCAGCTCGGGACTAGCGTTGGAGACCCAGTACTTC. The encoded protein is CASSSGLALETQYF. Looking up the rest from reference TRBV7-9 and TRBJ2-5 gives the full variable domain: DTGVSQNPRHKITKRGQNVTFRCDPISEHNRLYWYRQTLGQGPEFLTYFQNEAQLEKSRLLSDRFSAERPKGSFSTLEIQRTEQGDSAMYLCASSSGLALETQYFGPGTRLLVL.

This chain uses TRBV10-3 with TRBJ1-6, with 9 positions matching TRBD1. Germline CDR1 ENHRY, CDR2 SYGVKD. The V gene end was trimmed by 6 bases and the J gene end by 11 bases; junction bases not matched to a gene: 8. The CDR3 length is 14 residues. CDR3 amino acids: CAIRDRDRAAPLHF. The CDR3 DNA follows: TGTGCCATCAGGGACCGGGACAGGGCTGCACCCCTCCACTTT.

The chain uses TRBV7-6 and TRBJ2-7, with TRBD1 matching 8 bases. The CDR3 has 15 residues. The V and J ends lost 6 bases and 2 bases, in that order; junction bases with no gene match: 9. Per the germline V gene, CDR1 is SGHVS and CDR2 is FNYEAQ. The CDR3 sequence is CASSPAGQGPYEQYF. CDR3 nucleotide sequence: TGTGCCAGCAGTCCAGCTGGACAGGGACCCTACGAGCAGTACTTC.

V usage is TRBV6-2 or TRBV6-3 and J usage is TRBJ2-3, with 12 bases lining up with TRBD1. Germline V gene lookup returns CDR1 MNHEY and CDR2 SVGEGT. The CDR3 is made up of 17 amino acids. V lost 2 bases to trimming and J lost 5 bases; unmatched junction nucleotides: 8. The chain's CDR3 is CASSYRRDRGPGDTQYF. The CDR3 nucleotides read TGTGCCAGCAGTTACCGACGGGACAGGGGGCCTGGAGATACGCAGTATTTT.

This chain joins TRBV6-2 or TRBV6-3 and TRBJ2-7; 9 bases align to TRBD1. This CDR3 contains 17 residues. The V gene's germline CDR1 is MNHEY and CDR2 SVGEGT. Trimming at V came to 4 bases and at J to 6 bases, leaving 16 bases not matched to a gene. CDR3 in amino acids: CASSSYQWTGDEREQYF. The CDR3, as DNA: TGTGCCAGCAGTTCCTACCAATGGACAGGGGACGAACGCGAGCAGTACTTC.